The sequence of this T cell receptor beta chain was determined in a study of radiation and T cells in renal cell carcinoma. Time point in this sample: baseline pretreatment blood. The treatment denotes: 15 Gy SBRT to primary tumor, nephrectomy 4 weeks later. Radiation-treated patients gave blood at baseline, week 2 and week 4. The patient's renal cell carcinoma had clear cell pathology. CDR3 length equals 18 residues. Germline V CDR1 and CDR2: LGHNA, YNFKEQ. J lost 1 base, V lost 3 bases, and 13 bases had no gene match. Study results and caveats: In blood, top tumor clones expanded by 2 weeks, shrinking by 4. Baseline intratumoral clonotype presence is unknown without pretreatment biopsies.

TCRdb keeps only in-frame clones here, not all; method: immunoSEQ multiplex PCR. The table shows about 95,000 clones, with 86% occurring only once. Concerning this clone itself: The antigen remains unidentified.

J is TRBJ2-7 and V is TRBV4-2; TRBD2 matches 9 bases. The material was blood, obtained from a patient whose treatment included radiotherapy and nephrectomy. The TCR comes from a man between 50 and 59 years old with renal cell carcinoma. CDR3 bases: TGTGCCAGCAGCCATGCAGGAGCTAGCGGGACCTCTTCCTACGAGCAGTACTTC. It is translated as CASSHAGASGTSSYEQYF.